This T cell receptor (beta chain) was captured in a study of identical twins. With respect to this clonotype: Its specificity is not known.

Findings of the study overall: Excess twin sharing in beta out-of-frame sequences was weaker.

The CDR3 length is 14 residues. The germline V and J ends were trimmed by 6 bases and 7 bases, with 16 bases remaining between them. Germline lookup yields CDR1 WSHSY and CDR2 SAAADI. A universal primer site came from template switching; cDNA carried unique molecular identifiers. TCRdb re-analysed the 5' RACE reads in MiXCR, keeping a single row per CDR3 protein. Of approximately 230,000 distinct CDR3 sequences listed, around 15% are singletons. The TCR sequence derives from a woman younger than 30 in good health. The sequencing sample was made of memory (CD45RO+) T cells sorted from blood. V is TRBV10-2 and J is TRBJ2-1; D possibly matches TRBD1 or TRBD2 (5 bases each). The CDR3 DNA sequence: TGCGCCAGCAGAATCTGGGACCAATCTAATGAGCAGTTCTTC. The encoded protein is CASRIWDQSNEQFF.